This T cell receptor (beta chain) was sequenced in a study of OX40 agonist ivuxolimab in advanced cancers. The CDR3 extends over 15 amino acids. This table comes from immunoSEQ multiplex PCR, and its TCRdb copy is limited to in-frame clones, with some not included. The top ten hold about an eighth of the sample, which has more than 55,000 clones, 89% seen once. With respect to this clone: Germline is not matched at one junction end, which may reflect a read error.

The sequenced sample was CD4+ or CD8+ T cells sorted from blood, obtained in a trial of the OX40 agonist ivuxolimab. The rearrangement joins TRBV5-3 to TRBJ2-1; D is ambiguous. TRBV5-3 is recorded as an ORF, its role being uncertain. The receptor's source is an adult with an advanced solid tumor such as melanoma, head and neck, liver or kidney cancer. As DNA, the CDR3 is TGTGCCAGCAGCTCCACATGGTCCCCCTACAATGAGCAGTTCTTC. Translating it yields CASSSTWSPYNEQFF.